This T cell receptor beta chain is from a study of neurological immune-mediated disorders. The table lists this clonotype with many counts. TCRdb called the 5' RACE reads again in MiXCR, with one record for every CDR3 protein. The sample lists tens of thousands of distinct CDR3 sequences, under 20% seen once, with 15% in the top ten. The CDR3 contains 16 residues. The trim removed 1 base at V and 4 bases at J, leaving 6 bases unmatched. Per the germline V gene, CDR1 is SGHRS and CDR2 is YFSETQ. This sequence was found in a woman in her forties in good health. Sample: PBMCs. This chain connects TRBV5-1 to TRBJ1-1; TRBD1 agrees at 11 bases. CDR3 residues: CASSLTWTGGITEAFF. DNA of the CDR3: TGCGCCAGCAGCTTGACCTGGACAGGGGGCATCACTGAAGCTTTCTTT. The full variable domain, in which reference TRBV5-1 and TRBJ1-1 provide the parts outside the CDR3, is KAGVTQTPRYLIKTRGQQVTLSCSPISGHRSVSWYQQTPGQGLQFLFEYFSETQRNKGNFPGRFSGRQFSNSRSEMNVSTLELGDSALYLCASSLTWTGGITEAFFGQGTRLTVV.